A selection of T cell receptor beta chains follows, all from one sample in a study of T cells in Graves' hyperthyroidism and ophthalmopathy. One entry per CDR3 protein, called by TCRdb with MiXCR from the multiplex PCR reads. The sample includes 530,000 or so distinct CDR3 sequences, roughly 15% of them seen just once. The material sequenced was blood. The receptors come from a woman aged 18-30 years with Graves' ophthalmopathy. The CDR3 runs from the conserved cysteine through the conserved F or W. The order of the fields is J gene, V gene, clone size, D gene, CDR3 DNA, CDR3 protein. The D gene is left open where the match is weak. The listing skips clone size in some rows; elsewhere it reads once, few, many or a size class.

j_call: TRBJ1-1; v_call: TRBV5-1; clone_size: .; d_call: .; cdr3_nt: TGCGCCAGCAGCGCCGGCACAATCCAGAACACTGAAGCTTTCTTT; cdr3_aa: CASSAGTIQNTEAFF
j_call: TRBJ2-6; v_call: TRBV6-1; clone_size: .; d_call: .; cdr3_nt: TGTGCCACCACGTTTGTTGGAGACTCTGGGGCCAACGTCCTGACTTTC; cdr3_aa: CATTFVGDSGANVLTF
j_call: TRBJ2-2; v_call: TRBV30; clone_size: .; d_call: TRBD1; cdr3_nt: TGTGCCTGGAATCACAGGGGGCTCACGGGCACCGGGGAGCTGTTTTTT; cdr3_aa: CAWNHRGLTGTGELFF
j_call: TRBJ1-1; v_call: TRBV7-6; clone_size: many; d_call: .; cdr3_nt: TGTGCCAGCAGCCCAGTGGGAATGAACACTGAAGCTTTCTTT; cdr3_aa: CASSPVGMNTEAFF
j_call: TRBJ1-5; v_call: TRBV2; clone_size: many; d_call: .; cdr3_nt: TGTGCCAGCACTCTAACAGGGAATTCGGGAAGGAATCAGCCCCAGCATTTT; cdr3_aa: CASTLTGNSGRNQPQHF
j_call: TRBJ2-5; v_call: TRBV12-3/TRBV12-4; clone_size: .; d_call: TRBD2; cdr3_nt: TGTGCCAGCACCCGATTGGCGGGGGGGCCCGGGGAGACCCAGTACTTC; cdr3_aa: CASTRLAGGPGETQYF
j_call: TRBJ2-7; v_call: TRBV14; clone_size: few; d_call: .; cdr3_nt: TGTGCCAGCAGCCAAGACAGGGTTTACGAGCAGTACTTC; cdr3_aa: CASSQDRVYEQYF
j_call: TRBJ1-5; v_call: TRBV3-2; clone_size: many; d_call: .; cdr3_nt: TGTGCCAGCACCGAACAGGGAAACAGGCGAATAGCCCATCAGCCCCAGCATTTT; cdr3_aa: CASTEQGNRRIAHQPQHF
j_call: TRBJ2-1; v_call: TRBV6-1; clone_size: many; d_call: TRBD1; cdr3_nt: TGTGCCAGCACCGATATGACAGGGAGCTCCTACAATGAGCAGTTCTTC; cdr3_aa: CASTDMTGSSYNEQFF
j_call: TRBJ1-2; v_call: TRBV6-1; clone_size: many; d_call: .; cdr3_nt: TGTGCCAGCAGTGAAGATGCCAGTCCTAACTATGGCTACACCTTC; cdr3_aa: CASSEDASPNYGYTF
j_call: TRBJ1-1; v_call: TRBV6-2/TRBV6-3; clone_size: .; d_call: .; cdr3_nt: TGTGCCAGCACCCCCTCAGGGGACTGGGGCACTGAAGCTTTCTTT; cdr3_aa: CASTPSGDWGTEAFF
j_call: TRBJ1-4; v_call: TRBV10-2; clone_size: .; d_call: .; cdr3_nt: TGCGCCAGCAGTGGTGGGGGAGAAAAACTGTTTTTT; cdr3_aa: CASSGGGEKLFF
j_call: TRBJ2-1; v_call: TRBV7-7; clone_size: many; d_call: .; cdr3_nt: TGTGCTAGCAGCCCTGGGACAACCTCCTACAATGAGCAGTTCTTC; cdr3_aa: CASSPGTTSYNEQFF
j_call: TRBJ1-6; v_call: TRBV20-1; clone_size: .; d_call: .; cdr3_nt: TGCAGTGCCAGACGGAGTCCTCAGTATAATTCACCCCTCCACTTT; cdr3_aa: CSARRSPQYNSPLHF
j_call: TRBJ2-3; v_call: TRBV10-2; clone_size: few; d_call: .; cdr3_nt: TGCGCCAGCAGTGAGAGGGCTAGCACAGATACGCAGTATTTT; cdr3_aa: CASSERASTDTQYF
j_call: TRBJ1-2; v_call: TRBV29-1; clone_size: few; d_call: .; cdr3_nt: TGCAGCGTCGCTGAAGGCTACACCTTC; cdr3_aa: CSVAEGYTF
j_call: TRBJ2-7; v_call: TRBV5-8; clone_size: many; d_call: .; cdr3_nt: TGTGCCAGCGGACCACAAAGGGACGAGCAGTACTTC; cdr3_aa: CASGPQRDEQYF
j_call: TRBJ2-5; v_call: TRBV3-1; clone_size: many; d_call: .; cdr3_nt: TGTGCCAGCAGCCTCTCCCCCCCTACGGAGTGGGGTCGGGAGACCCAGTACTTC; cdr3_aa: CASSLSPPTEWGRETQYF
j_call: TRBJ2-1; v_call: TRBV11-2; clone_size: many; d_call: TRBD2; cdr3_nt: TGTGCCAGCAGCTTAGATGGGCTAGCGGGAGCCGGCGAGCAGTTCTTC; cdr3_aa: CASSLDGLAGAGEQFF
j_call: TRBJ2-1; v_call: TRBV7-9; clone_size: .; d_call: TRBD1; cdr3_nt: TGTGCCAGCAGCCAAAGACAGGGGACGATTTCCTACAATGAGCAGTTCTTC; cdr3_aa: CASSQRQGTISYNEQFF
j_call: TRBJ2-1; v_call: TRBV7-2; clone_size: many; d_call: .; cdr3_nt: TGTGCCAGCAGCAACCCAGGTTACACCTACAATGAGCAGTTCTTC; cdr3_aa: CASSNPGYTYNEQFF
j_call: TRBJ2-3; v_call: TRBV15; clone_size: .; d_call: .; cdr3_nt: TGTGCCACCAGCAGAGTGAAGCGGGGCACAGATACGCAGTATTTT; cdr3_aa: CATSRVKRGTDTQYF
j_call: TRBJ2-3; v_call: TRBV7-2; clone_size: many; d_call: .; cdr3_nt: TGTGCCAGCAGCTTATGGGGACAACACACAGATACGCAGTATTTT; cdr3_aa: CASSLWGQHTDTQYF
j_call: TRBJ2-1; v_call: TRBV2; clone_size: many; d_call: .; cdr3_nt: TGTGCCAGCAGACCGACCCGAAACTCCTACAATGAGCAGTTCTTC; cdr3_aa: CASRPTRNSYNEQFF
j_call: TRBJ2-1; v_call: TRBV24-1; clone_size: few; d_call: .; cdr3_nt: TGTGCCACCAGTGATTTGGGGCTTGAGCAGTTCTTC; cdr3_aa: CATSDLGLEQFF
j_call: TRBJ1-2; v_call: TRBV9; clone_size: .; d_call: .; cdr3_nt: TGTGCCAGCAGCGTAGAGGGCAGGCCTCGTTTCTATGGCTACACCTTC; cdr3_aa: CASSVEGRPRFYGYTF
j_call: TRBJ2-1; v_call: TRBV7-9; clone_size: many; d_call: .; cdr3_nt: TGTGCCAGCATTCCTACTAGGGGGAGGCCAACGGTGTATGAGCAGTTCTTC; cdr3_aa: CASIPTRGRPTVYEQFF
j_call: TRBJ1-5; v_call: TRBV15; clone_size: .; d_call: TRBD1; cdr3_nt: TGTGCCACCACTCTGGACAGGGAGAATCAGCCCCAGCATTTT; cdr3_aa: CATTLDRENQPQHF
j_call: TRBJ2-2; v_call: TRBV5-1; clone_size: .; d_call: .; cdr3_nt: TGCGCCAGCAGCTTGGCCCTAGTGACGGACACCGGGGAGCTGTTTTTT; cdr3_aa: CASSLALVTDTGELFF
j_call: TRBJ2-5; v_call: TRBV7-9; clone_size: many; d_call: TRBD1; cdr3_nt: TGTGCCAGCAGCCACGGGACAGGGGGCCTGGAGACCCAGTACTTC; cdr3_aa: CASSHGTGGLETQYF
j_call: TRBJ2-1; v_call: TRBV11-2; clone_size: .; d_call: TRBD2; cdr3_nt: TGTGCCAGCAGCTTAGTATTAGCGGGGGCGCACAATGAGCAGTTCTTC; cdr3_aa: CASSLVLAGAHNEQFF
j_call: TRBJ1-1; v_call: TRBV19; clone_size: .; d_call: TRBD1; cdr3_nt: TGTGCCAGTAGAACAGGGGTCCGATATCAAGCTTTCTTT; cdr3_aa: CASRTGVRYQAFF
j_call: TRBJ2-5; v_call: TRBV2; clone_size: many; d_call: TRBD1; cdr3_nt: TGTGCCAGCAGTGGGGGACAGGGAATCCAAGAGACCCAGTACTTC; cdr3_aa: CASSGGQGIQETQYF
j_call: TRBJ2-5; v_call: TRBV10-3; clone_size: few; d_call: TRBD1; cdr3_nt: TGTGCCATCAGACCGGGACAGGGGGCAAACCAAGAGACCCAGTACTTC; cdr3_aa: CAIRPGQGANQETQYF
j_call: TRBJ2-2; v_call: TRBV29-1; clone_size: .; d_call: TRBD2; cdr3_nt: TGCAGCGTTGGAAGAGGACTAGCGGGGGGCGGGAACACCGGGGAGCTGTTTTTT; cdr3_aa: CSVGRGLAGGGNTGELFF
j_call: TRBJ1-2; v_call: TRBV2; clone_size: many; d_call: TRBD1; cdr3_nt: TGTGCCAGCGGGACAGACTATGGCTACACCTTC; cdr3_aa: CASGTDYGYTF
j_call: TRBJ1-2; v_call: TRBV7-9; clone_size: .; d_call: .; cdr3_nt: TGTGCCAGCAGCCCCACGACTGGGGTTATAGGCTACACCTTC; cdr3_aa: CASSPTTGVIGYTF
j_call: TRBJ2-1; v_call: TRBV28; clone_size: many; d_call: TRBD2; cdr3_nt: TGTGCCAGCAGTTTATCTGGGCGGGAGGGGATAAATGAGCAGTTCTTC; cdr3_aa: CASSLSGREGINEQFF
j_call: TRBJ1-2; v_call: TRBV2; clone_size: .; d_call: .; cdr3_nt: TGTGCCAGCGGGGGGCCCTTCTATGGCTGCACCTTC; cdr3_aa: CASGGPFYGCTF
j_call: TRBJ2-1; v_call: TRBV11-1; clone_size: .; d_call: .; cdr3_nt: TGTGCCATCAGTGAGTCGCAAGCGTATGACAATGAGCAGTTCTTC; cdr3_aa: CAISESQAYDNEQFF
j_call: TRBJ2-1; v_call: TRBV12-3/TRBV12-4; clone_size: many; d_call: .; cdr3_nt: TGTGCCAGCAGTTTAGCTTTCAATGAGCAGTTCTTC; cdr3_aa: CASSLAFNEQFF
j_call: TRBJ1-1; v_call: TRBV20-1; clone_size: .; d_call: TRBD1; cdr3_nt: TGCAGTGCTAAGGCAGGGGGTAACACTGAAGCTTTCTTT; cdr3_aa: CSAKAGGNTEAFF
j_call: TRBJ2-4; v_call: TRBV15; clone_size: few; d_call: .; cdr3_nt: TGTGCCACCAGCAGGGGTAAGGGGTTCGGCAAAAACATTCAGTACTTC; cdr3_aa: CATSRGKGFGKNIQYF
j_call: TRBJ1-1; v_call: TRBV11-1; clone_size: many; d_call: .; cdr3_nt: TGTGCCAGCAGCTTAGGGACAGAGTTACGGAACACTGAAGCTTTCTTT; cdr3_aa: CASSLGTELRNTEAFF
j_call: TRBJ2-3; v_call: TRBV5-1; clone_size: many; d_call: .; cdr3_nt: TGCGCCAGCAGCTTTAGTCTAGACACAGATACGCAGTATTTT; cdr3_aa: CASSFSLDTDTQYF
j_call: TRBJ1-6; v_call: TRBV28; clone_size: many; d_call: TRBD1; cdr3_nt: TGTGCCAGCAGCCGCCCGGGCAGGGGGAATTCACCCCTCCACTTT; cdr3_aa: CASSRPGRGNSPLHF
j_call: TRBJ2-1; v_call: TRBV10-3; clone_size: few; d_call: TRBD1; cdr3_nt: TGTGCCATCAGTGCGGGACAGGGGGGGTACAATGAGCAGTTCTTC; cdr3_aa: CAISAGQGGYNEQFF
j_call: TRBJ2-1; v_call: TRBV6-2/TRBV6-3; clone_size: many; d_call: TRBD1; cdr3_nt: TGTGCCAGCAGAGACGCCGGGACAGGGTTAAATAATGAGCAGTTCTTC; cdr3_aa: CASRDAGTGLNNEQFF
j_call: TRBJ2-7; v_call: TRBV15; clone_size: .; d_call: TRBD2; cdr3_nt: TGTGCCACCAGCAGAGTCCCCGGGACTAGCGACGAGCAGTACTTC; cdr3_aa: CATSRVPGTSDEQYF
j_call: TRBJ2-7; v_call: TRBV2; clone_size: many; d_call: TRBD2; cdr3_nt: TGTGCCAGCAGCGGAGCGGGAGGGTCCTACGAGCAGTACTTC; cdr3_aa: CASSGAGGSYEQYF
j_call: TRBJ2-1; v_call: TRBV4-1; clone_size: .; d_call: TRBD2; cdr3_nt: TGCGCCAGCAGCCGACATAGCGGGAGTACCTACAATGAGCAGTTCTTC; cdr3_aa: CASSRHSGSTYNEQFF
j_call: TRBJ2-3; v_call: TRBV29-1; clone_size: few; d_call: .; cdr3_nt: TGCAGCGTTGAGCCTCAGGGTGGAGATACGCAGTATTTT; cdr3_aa: CSVEPQGGDTQYF
j_call: TRBJ2-1; v_call: TRBV5-1; clone_size: many; d_call: .; cdr3_nt: TGCGCCAGCAGCGTACCTTTGCCCGGCTCCTACAATGAGCAGTTCTTC; cdr3_aa: CASSVPLPGSYNEQFF
j_call: TRBJ2-7; v_call: TRBV6-2/TRBV6-3; clone_size: many; d_call: .; cdr3_nt: TGTGCCAGCACGGGAGCTACTCGAACCTACGAGCAGTACTTC; cdr3_aa: CASTGATRTYEQYF
j_call: TRBJ1-1; v_call: TRBV29-1; clone_size: few; d_call: .; cdr3_nt: TGCAGCGTGAGGGGGGGGCTTGAAGCTTTCTTT; cdr3_aa: CSVRGGLEAFF
j_call: TRBJ2-2; v_call: TRBV5-1; clone_size: few; d_call: .; cdr3_nt: TGCGCCAGCATCGGCGATTCGAACACCGGGGAGCTGTTTTTT; cdr3_aa: CASIGDSNTGELFF
j_call: TRBJ2-3; v_call: TRBV7-8; clone_size: .; d_call: TRBD2; cdr3_nt: TGTGCCAGCAGCCGCGTCACGGGACTAGCGGGAGGGACGGGCACAGATACGCAGTATTTT; cdr3_aa: CASSRVTGLAGGTGTDTQYF
j_call: TRBJ1-5; v_call: TRBV28; clone_size: many; d_call: .; cdr3_nt: TGTGCCAGCAAACTTCCCGGAAATCAGCCCCAGCATTTT; cdr3_aa: CASKLPGNQPQHF
j_call: TRBJ2-1; v_call: TRBV28; clone_size: many; d_call: TRBD2; cdr3_nt: TGTGCCAGCAGTTTTATCGGGGGGGCGGGCTCTGAGCATGAGCAGTTCTTC; cdr3_aa: CASSFIGGAGSEHEQFF
j_call: TRBJ2-1; v_call: TRBV30; clone_size: once; d_call: TRBD2; cdr3_nt: TGTGCCTGGAGTGTGGTTAGCGGGGAGGCCCGGAATGAGCAGTTCTTC; cdr3_aa: CAWSVVSGEARNEQFF